Below are 21 T cell receptor beta chains sequenced from a single sample in a study of cytomegalovirus exposure and HLA in healthy donors. Primers included in the PCR were 60 Vbeta and 13 Jbeta primers. Sequenced by immunoSEQ multiplex PCR; TCRdb stores in-frame clones only, minus some. This table holds roughly 200,000 clones, 85% to 90% found once. The sample taken for sequencing was PBMCs. The receptors were sampled from a woman between 18 and 29 years old in good health and CMV-seronegative.

The chain has TRBV5-4 and TRBJ1-2, with TRBD1 identical over 9 bases. Germline values: CDR1 SGHNT, CDR2 YYREEE (reference sequence). This CDR3 is 14 amino acids long. After removal of 0 bases from V and 8 bases from J, the junction contained 5 bases not matched to a gene. The CDR3 bases are TGTGCCAGCAGCTTGGTGGGACAGGGTAGAGGCTACACCTTC. Translation gives CASSLVGQGRGYTF. The variable domain in full, with the rest retrieved from reference TRBV5-4 and TRBJ1-2, is ETGVTQSPTHLIKTRGQQVTLRCSSQSGHNTVSWYQQALGQGPQFIFQYYREEENGRGNFPPRFSGLQFPNYSSELNVNALELDDSALYLCASSLVGQGRGYTFGSGTRLTVV.

The chain couples TRBV5-6 to TRBJ2-7; D uncertain. V was clipped by 2 bases and J by 0 bases, with 6 bases between them. The germline CDR1 and CDR2 sequences are SGHDT and YYEEEE. The CDR3 has 13 amino acids. DNA of the CDR3: TGTGCCAGCAGCTTCGGTCTCTCCTACGAGCAGTACTTC. Translating it yields CASSFGLSYEQYF.

The genes are TRBV5-6 and TRBJ1-2; D unclear. The V gene's germline CDR1 is SGHDT and CDR2 YYEEEE. V shed 3 bases and J shed 6 bases, with 9 bases lying between them. The CDR3 is made up of 12 amino acids. The CDR3 DNA is TGTGCCAGCAGCTCCCCCGGTCATGGCTACACCTTC. Its protein is CASSSPGHGYTF.

This clone appeared a few times. The rearrangement uses TRBV5-1 and TRBJ1-1, with D tentatively TRBD1 (5 bases). Germline loops: CDR1 SGHRS, CDR2 YFSETQ. V lost 1 base, J lost 0 bases, and 10 bases lay in between. The CDR3 loop spans 15 amino acids. The CDR3, as DNA: TGCGCCAGCAGCTTGTTCGACAGCTTGAACACTGAAGCTTTCTTT. Translating gives CASSLFDSLNTEAFF.

This clone was seen a single time. The chain recombines TRBV30 with TRBJ1-2, with unresolved D. V dropped 0 bases and J dropped 2 bases, with 25 bases sitting between them. The CDR3 contains 19 residues. The germline V gene encodes CDR1 GTSNPN and CDR2 SVGIG (reference sequence). In nucleotides, the CDR3 is TGTGCCTGGAGTGTACGTGCTTTATCCGTGGCAGTGCAGAACTATGGCTACACCTTC. Translating it yields CAWSVRALSVAVQNYGYTF.

The gene calls are TRBV6-5 and TRBJ1-2; tentative D call: TRBD1 (5 bases). This CDR3 is 15 amino acids long. V lost 6 bases to trimming and J lost 8 bases, with 22 bases between them. Germline CDR1 reads MNHEY; CDR2 reads SVGAGI. CDR3 DNA: TGTGCCAGCAGCCCGATACGGGGGACCCCCGACGGCTACACCTTC. Its protein is CASSPIRGTPDGYTF.

This clone was recorded once. The chain has TRBV6-6 and TRBJ2-7; TRBD2 matches at 7 bases. This CDR3 is 15 amino acids long. Germline CDR1 is MNHNY and CDR2 is SVGAGI (reference sequence). The trim removed 2 bases at V and 3 bases at J, leaving 7 bases unmatched. CDR3 in amino acids: CASSYGGGGHYEQYF. CDR3 in DNA: TGTGCCAGCAGTTACGGGGGGGGAGGGCACTACGAGCAGTACTTC.

This rearrangement joins TRBV10-1 to TRBJ1-1; 8 nucleotides agree with TRBD1. The V gene's germline CDR1 is WNHNN and CDR2 SYGVQD (reference sequence). This CDR3 is built from 17 residues. The ends lost 8 bases at V and 0 bases at J; junction bases unmatched: 14. CDR3: CASGPPVTGAMNTEAFF. The DNA of the CDR3 is TGCGCCAGCGGACCTCCAGTGACAGGGGCCATGAACACTGAAGCTTTCTTT.

The table lists this clone with a count of one. The chain has TRBV10-3 and TRBJ2-3; weak D call: TRBD2 (6 bases). Germline values: CDR1 ENHRY, CDR2 SYGVKD. The CDR3 length is 13 residues. The germline V and J ends were trimmed by 7 bases and 2 bases, with 10 bases remaining between them. CDR3 in amino acids: CAINRGNTDTQYF. For the CDR3, the DNA is TGTGCCATCAACCGGGGGAACACAGATACGCAGTATTTT.

The J gene is TRBJ2-3, the V gene TRBV9; 7 bases line up with TRBD2. The CDR3 extends over 17 amino acids. V was clipped by 4 bases and J by 2 bases; unmatched bases: 13. The germline V gene encodes CDR1 SGDLS and CDR2 YYNGEE. The CDR3 here is CASSIDLAGTNTDTQYF. CDR3 coding DNA: TGTGCCAGCAGCATCGACTTAGCGGGTACGAACACAGATACGCAGTATTTT.

This clone appeared once. This rearrangement joins TRBV4-1 to TRBJ2-1; 7 bases align to TRBD2. The germline V gene has CDR1 MGHRA and CDR2 YSYEKL. The CDR3 sequence is 19 residues long. With 1 base clipped from V and 1 base from J, the junction kept 13 bases outside the gene matches. This chain's CDR3 is CASSQGGAGAGGSYNEQFF. The CDR3 DNA is TGCGCCAGCAGCCAAGGTGGGGCGGGAGCAGGAGGTTCCTACAATGAGCAGTTCTTC.

This clone was recorded once. The V and J genes are TRBV21-1 and TRBJ2-1; the table assigns TRBD2, which was not confirmed against the DNA. TRBV21-1 is a pseudogene segment. The CDR3 extends over 18 amino acids. The CDR3 here is CASSNAPSSGRFVDEQFF. Written as DNA, the CDR3 is TGTGCCAGCAGCAACGCACCATCTAGCGGGAGGTTCGTTGATGAGCAGTTCTTC.

The J gene is TRBJ2-7, the V gene TRBV5-4, with 8 bases identical to TRBD1. V trimming: 4 bases; J trimming: 6 bases; junction bases outside the gene matches: 6. The CDR3 is 13 residues long. Looked up from germline, CDR1 is SGHNT and CDR2 is YYREEE (reference sequence). The CDR3: CASSQGGTGEQYF. The CDR3 nucleotides read TGTGCCAGCAGCCAAGGGGGGACAGGCGAGCAGTACTTC.

The V gene is TRBV4-1, the J gene TRBJ2-7, with D unclear. Germline values: CDR1 MGHRA, CDR2 YSYEKL. The CDR3 sequence is 16 residues long. With 1 base removed from V and 0 bases from J, the gap between germline ends came to 13 bases. CDR3 in DNA: TGCGCCAGCAGCCAAGTGTTCGACATCGGCTCCTACGAGCAGTACTTC. Translated: CASSQVFDIGSYEQYF.

The chain has TRBV2 and TRBJ2-1; 13 nucleotides line up with TRBD2. CDR3 length equals 16 residues. Looked up from germline, CDR1 is SNHLY and CDR2 is FYNNEI. V lost 6 bases, J lost 8 bases, and 10 bases stayed unmatched. This CDR3 reads CASRETGTSGAYEQFF. The DNA of the CDR3 is TGTGCCAGCAGAGAAACCGGGACTAGCGGGGCCTATGAGCAGTTCTTC.

The chain combines TRBV6-6 with TRBJ1-1, with D possibly TRBD1 on 5 matching bases. CDR3 length: 13 amino acids. The V end lost 7 bases, the J end lost 3 bases, and 12 bases lay between the germline ends. Germline loops: CDR1 MNHNY, CDR2 SVGAGI (reference sequence). The CDR3 loop reads CASNLGQDTEAFF. For the CDR3, the DNA is TGTGCCAGCAACTTAGGACAAGACACTGAAGCTTTCTTT.

The chain has TRBV19 and TRBJ2-4; the D gene is possibly TRBD1 (5 bases). CDR1 LNHDA and CDR2 SQIVND come from the germline V gene (reference sequence). CDR3 length equals 14 residues. V shed 6 bases and J shed 1 base, with 10 bases lying between them. The CDR3 here is CASREQAAKNIQYF. CDR3 nucleotides: TGTGCCAGTAGGGAACAGGCGGCCAAAAACATTCAGTACTTC.

This chain's CDR3 is CASSPIVSRADEKLFF. CDR3 in DNA: TGTGCCAGCTCACCGATCGTATCCAGGGCTGATGAAAAACTGTTTTTT. The V gene is TRBV18, the J gene TRBJ1-4; a weak D match, TRBD1 (5 bases). In germline, CDR1 is KGHSH, CDR2 LQKENI. There are 16 residues in the CDR3. V shed 3 bases and J shed 6 bases, with 17 bases lying between them.

The rearrangement joins TRBV27 to TRBJ2-7, with 7 bases fitting TRBD1. The J segment lost 0 bases and the V segment lost 2 bases, leaving 10 bases of the junction unmatched. CDR1 is MNHEY and CDR2 is SMNVEV in the germline V gene (reference sequence). The CDR3 runs to 17 residues. CDR3 loop: CASSLSSGTVSSYEQYF. The CDR3 DNA sequence: TGTGCCAGCAGTTTAAGTTCCGGGACAGTGAGCTCCTACGAGCAGTACTTC.

Comments on this clone: At the DNA level, this CDR3 is encoded by other sequences in the same sample as well. This chain links TRBV5-1 with TRBJ2-7, with 7 bases aligning to TRBD1. This CDR3 has 12 amino acids. Germline-derived CDR1 and CDR2 are SGHRS and YFSETQ. V gave up 2 bases and J gave up 4 bases; unmatched junction bases: 0. CDR3 residues: CASSLQGYEQYF. DNA for the CDR3: TGCGCCAGCAGCTTACAGGGGTACGAGCAGTACTTC. The variable domain in full, with the rest retrieved from reference TRBV5-1 and TRBJ2-7, is KAGVTQTPRYLIKTRGQQVTLSCSPISGHRSVSWYQQTPGQGLQFLFEYFSETQRNKGNFPGRFSGRQFSNSRSEMNVSTLELGDSALYLCASSLQGYEQYFGPGTRLTVT.

This clone has only one observation. The V call is TRBV11-2, the J call TRBJ2-3, with D unclear. CDR1 is SGHAT, CDR2 FQNNGV, per germline. Trimming took off 5 bases at V and 6 bases at J, with 9 bases between the two ends. The CDR3 loop spans 12 amino acids. CDR3 region: CASSPGWDTQYF. For the CDR3, the DNA is TGTGCCAGCAGCCCCGGTTGGGATACGCAGTATTTT.